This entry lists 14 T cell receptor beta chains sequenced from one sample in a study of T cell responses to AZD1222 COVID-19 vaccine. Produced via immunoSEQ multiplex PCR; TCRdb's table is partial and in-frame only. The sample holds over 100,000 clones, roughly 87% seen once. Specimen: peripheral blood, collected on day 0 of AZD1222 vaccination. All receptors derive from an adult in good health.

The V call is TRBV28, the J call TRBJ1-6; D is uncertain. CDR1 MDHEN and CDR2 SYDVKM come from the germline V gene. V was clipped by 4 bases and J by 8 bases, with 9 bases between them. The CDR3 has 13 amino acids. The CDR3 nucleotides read TGTGCCAGCAGTTCCCGTTGGTATTCACCCCTCCACTTT. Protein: CASSSRWYSPLHF.

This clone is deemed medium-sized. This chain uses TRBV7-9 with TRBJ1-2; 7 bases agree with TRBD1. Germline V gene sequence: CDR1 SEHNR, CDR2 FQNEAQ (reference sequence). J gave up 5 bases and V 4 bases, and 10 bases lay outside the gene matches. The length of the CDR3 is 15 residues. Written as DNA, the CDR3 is TGTGCCAGCAGCTCGACAGGGACAGATGGATATGGCTACACCTTC. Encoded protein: CASSSTGTDGYGYTF.

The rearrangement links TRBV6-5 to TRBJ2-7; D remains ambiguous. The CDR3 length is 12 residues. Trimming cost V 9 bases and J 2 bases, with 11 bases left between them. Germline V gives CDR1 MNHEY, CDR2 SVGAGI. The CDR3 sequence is CASKGRTYEQYF. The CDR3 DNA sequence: TGTGCCAGTAAAGGACGGACCTACGAGCAGTACTTC.

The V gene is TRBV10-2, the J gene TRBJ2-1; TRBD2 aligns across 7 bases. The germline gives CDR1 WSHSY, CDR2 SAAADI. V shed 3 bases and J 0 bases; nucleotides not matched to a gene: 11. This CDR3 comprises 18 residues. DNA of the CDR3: TGCGCCAGCAGTGATTACGGGGGAGGGTCCGGCTCCTACAATGAGCAGTTCTTC. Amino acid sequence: CASSDYGGGSGSYNEQFF.

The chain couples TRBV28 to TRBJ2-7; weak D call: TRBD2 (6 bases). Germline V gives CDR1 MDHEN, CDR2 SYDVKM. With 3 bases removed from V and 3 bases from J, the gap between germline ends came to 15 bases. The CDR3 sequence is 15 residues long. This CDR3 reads CASSFGVAEDYEQYF. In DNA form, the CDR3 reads TGTGCCAGCAGTTTTGGTGTAGCGGAAGACTACGAGCAGTACTTC.

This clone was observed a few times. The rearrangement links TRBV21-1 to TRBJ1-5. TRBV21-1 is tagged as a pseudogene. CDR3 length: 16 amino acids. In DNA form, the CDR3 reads TGTGCCAGCAGCAAAGTGGCCAGACGGCATAATCAGCCCCAGCATTTT. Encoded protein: CASSKVARRHNQPQHF.

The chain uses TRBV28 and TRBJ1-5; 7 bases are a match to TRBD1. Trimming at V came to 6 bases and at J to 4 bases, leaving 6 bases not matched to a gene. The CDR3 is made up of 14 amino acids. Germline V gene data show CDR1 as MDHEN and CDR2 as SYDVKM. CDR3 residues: CASRSGTVNQPQHF. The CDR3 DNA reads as TGTGCCAGCAGATCCGGGACAGTTAATCAGCCCCAGCATTTT.

The CDR3 DNA reads as TGTGCCACCAGCTCTAGCCTTCGGGGGAGAGGAAACACCATATATTTT. Translating it yields CATSSSLRGRGNTIYF. The V and J genes are TRBV15 and TRBJ1-3; D may be TRBD1 (5 bases). The CDR3 is made up of 16 amino acids. Looked up from germline, CDR1 is LNHNV and CDR2 is YYDKDF (reference sequence). V was shortened by 5 bases and J by 4 bases, with 18 bases between the two germline ends.

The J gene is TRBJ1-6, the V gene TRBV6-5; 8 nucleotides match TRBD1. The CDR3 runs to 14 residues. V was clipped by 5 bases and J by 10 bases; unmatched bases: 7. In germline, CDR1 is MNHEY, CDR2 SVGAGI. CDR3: CASSRRTGNSPLHF. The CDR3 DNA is TGTGCCAGCAGTCGCCGGACAGGGAACTCACCCCTCCACTTT.

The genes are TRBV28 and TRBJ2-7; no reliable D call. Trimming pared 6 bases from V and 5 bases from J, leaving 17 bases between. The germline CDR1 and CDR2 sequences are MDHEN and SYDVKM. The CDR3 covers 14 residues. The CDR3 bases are TGTGCCAGCAGATCCACTGAGTCTGGAGACGAGCAGTACTTC. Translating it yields CASRSTESGDEQYF.

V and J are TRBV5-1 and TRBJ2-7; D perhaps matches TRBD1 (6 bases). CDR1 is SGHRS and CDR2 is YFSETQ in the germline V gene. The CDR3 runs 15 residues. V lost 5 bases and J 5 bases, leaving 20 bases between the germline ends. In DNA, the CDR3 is TGCGCCAGCAGTGCCCCGCAGGGGATAGGAGACGAGCAGTACTTC. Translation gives CASSAPQGIGDEQYF.

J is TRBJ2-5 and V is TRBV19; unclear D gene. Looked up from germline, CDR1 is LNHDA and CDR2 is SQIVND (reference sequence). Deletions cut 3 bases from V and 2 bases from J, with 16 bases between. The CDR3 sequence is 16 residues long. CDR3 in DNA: TGTGCCAGTAGTATTTGGGCAACGATGAGGCAAGAGACCCAGTACTTC. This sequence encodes CASSIWATMRQETQYF.

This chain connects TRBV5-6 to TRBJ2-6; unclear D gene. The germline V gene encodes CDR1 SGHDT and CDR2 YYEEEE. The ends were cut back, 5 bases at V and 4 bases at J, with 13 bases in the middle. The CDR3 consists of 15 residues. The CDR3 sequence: CASSRRATGANVLTF. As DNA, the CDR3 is TGTGCCAGCAGTCGTAGGGCTACGGGGGCCAACGTCCTGACTTTC.

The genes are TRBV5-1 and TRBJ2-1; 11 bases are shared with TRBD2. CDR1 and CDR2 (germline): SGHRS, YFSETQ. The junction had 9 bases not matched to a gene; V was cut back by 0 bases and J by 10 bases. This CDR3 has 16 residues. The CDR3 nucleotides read TGCGCCAGCAGCTTGGAGGGACTAGCGGCACCGGGGGAGCAGTTCTTC. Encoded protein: CASSLEGLAAPGEQFF.